One TCR beta chain is described in this entry. The sample is drawn from a study of PD-L1 blockade in urothelial cancer. Across the whole study: Patients began atezolizumab, 1,200 mg intravenously every 3 weeks, at some point between 2012 and 2014.

The trim removed 4 bases at V and 4 bases at J, leaving 12 bases unmatched. The germline V gene encodes CDR1 SGHNT and CDR2 YYREEE (reference sequence). The CDR3 has 16 residues. The authors spiked synthetic TCR analog templates into each PCR. Repertoires were generated with immunoSEQ multiplex PCR, while TCRdb's copy carries only in-frame clones and drops some. This sample has about 43,000 clones, with more than 70% found just once. Regarding time point: pretreatment peripheral blood. The material sequenced was PBMCs, taken around atezolizumab (anti-PD-L1) treatment. The clonotype originates from a man aged 55 to 70 with urothelial cancer. This rearrangement joins TRBV5-4 to TRBJ2-7; 9 positions match TRBD1. CDR3 region: CASSAGGGQGLYEQYF. DNA of the CDR3: TGTGCCAGCAGCGCCGGAGGTGGACAGGGGTTATACGAGCAGTACTTC.